This is a list of T cell receptor beta chains from one sample in a study of early T cells in non-severe SARS-CoV-2 infection. In TCRdb, the 5' RACE reads were re-called with MiXCR into one record per CDR3 protein. The table shows tens of thousands of distinct CDR3 sequences, with around 20% occurring only once. The material sequenced was whole blood, taken at baseline. The source of these receptors is an adult who was a healthcare worker with PCR-confirmed SARS-CoV-2 infection or an uninfected control (not recorded which). The conserved cysteine and the conserved F or W are not part of the CDR3 here. Each record gives: J gene, V gene, CDR3 protein.

TRBJ1-2 | TRBV2 | ASRTTGGHGYT
TRBJ2-6 | TRBV12-3/TRBV12-4 | ASSTGSGANVLT
TRBJ2-7 | TRBV5-1 | ASSLGMGRDPAYEQY
TRBJ2-2 | TRBV20-1 | SARDHRSGANTGELF
TRBJ1-1 | TRBV7-8 | ASRLRTNTEAF
TRBJ2-2 | TRBV5-4 | ASSVGQGNTGELF
TRBJ2-7 | TRBV5-1 | ASSLPSLDEQY
TRBJ2-7 | TRBV6-1 | ASSGGNEQY
TRBJ2-3 | TRBV7-3 | ASSAFNEDTQY
TRBJ2-5 | TRBV25-1 | ASLGGQTQY
TRBJ2-3 | TRBV2 | ASGVLSPDTQY
TRBJ2-3 | TRBV9 | ASSVGGAVADTQY
TRBJ2-5 | TRBV18 | ASSTTSGETQY
TRBJ2-4 | TRBV20-1 | SARERAKNIQY
TRBJ2-7 | TRBV20-1 | SGLWGNEQY
TRBJ2-7 | TRBV13 | ASRSVGVQSGQSYEQY
TRBJ2-4 | TRBV5-4 | ASSSLAGGSAKNIQY
TRBJ1-6 | TRBV25-1 | ASQEGNSPLH
TRBJ2-1 | TRBV9 | ASSVTVGKQF
TRBJ2-3 | TRBV3-1 | ASSGLAGRTDTQY
TRBJ1-1 | TRBV30 | AWRRIEAF
TRBJ2-7 | TRBV20-1 | SATSLGSEQY
TRBJ1-3 | TRBV5-4 | ASRRKDSGNTIY
TRBJ1-1 | TRBV10-3 | AIKQGADTEAF
TRBJ2-3 | TRBV12-5 | ASGLEGDTQY
TRBJ2-3 | TRBV4-2 | ASSRNIHTGTDTQY
TRBJ2-3 | TRBV19 | ASSSTGTIIDTQY
TRBJ2-5 | TRBV2 | ASLQETQY
TRBJ2-7 | TRBV12-3/TRBV12-4 | ASSSYRGPSLGEQY
TRBJ2-7 | TRBV5-1 | ASSNQPGQGYEQY
TRBJ1-1 | TRBV5-1 | ASILFPGTAEAF
TRBJ2-1 | TRBV14 | ASSQSLSDWPYNEQF
TRBJ2-3 | TRBV30 | AWSVMGRITDTQY
TRBJ1-2 | TRBV4-1 | ASSQGQYYGYT
TRBJ1-2 | TRBV29-1 | SVEGATYGYT
TRBJ2-7 | TRBV20-1 | SASTNNYEQY
TRBJ1-1 | TRBV7-9 | ASSPRQGANTEAF
TRBJ2-5 | TRBV29-1 | SVVISGETQY
TRBJ2-1 | TRBV29-1 | SGAEGDEQF
TRBJ1-2 | TRBV29-1 | SVWTGGYGYT
TRBJ2-7 | TRBV12-3/TRBV12-4 | ASSWGQRGEQY
TRBJ2-6 | TRBV19 | ATTSGANVLT
TRBJ1-2 | TRBV7-8 | ASSPESLGARYGYT
TRBJ2-1 | TRBV18 | ASSPGPGYEQF
TRBJ2-1 | TRBV3-1 | ASSQGPSVEQF
TRBJ2-7 | TRBV7-9 | ASSLSDEQY
TRBJ1-2 | TRBV12-3/TRBV12-4 | ASRNGATSGYT
TRBJ2-5 | TRBV6-5 | ASRGTGAPETQY
TRBJ1-5 | TRBV19 | ASSREGRTDQPQH
TRBJ1-1 | TRBV13 | ASSYSTSRNTEAF
TRBJ1-3 | TRBV20-1 | SARVSSGNTIY
TRBJ1-1 | TRBV12-3/TRBV12-4 | ASTPGVLMNTEAF
TRBJ1-2 | TRBV2 | ASSVGQGFGYT
TRBJ1-1 | TRBV19 | ASTDPLLNTEAF
TRBJ2-2 | TRBV5-6 | ASSRLLGTGELF
TRBJ2-3 | TRBV4-1 | ASSQEGGVSTDTQY
TRBJ2-5 | TRBV18 | ASSFESSAGTQY
TRBJ1-5 | TRBV4-2 | ASSQGTDSNQPQH
TRBJ1-6 | TRBV5-1 | ASSLEAGRSSPLH